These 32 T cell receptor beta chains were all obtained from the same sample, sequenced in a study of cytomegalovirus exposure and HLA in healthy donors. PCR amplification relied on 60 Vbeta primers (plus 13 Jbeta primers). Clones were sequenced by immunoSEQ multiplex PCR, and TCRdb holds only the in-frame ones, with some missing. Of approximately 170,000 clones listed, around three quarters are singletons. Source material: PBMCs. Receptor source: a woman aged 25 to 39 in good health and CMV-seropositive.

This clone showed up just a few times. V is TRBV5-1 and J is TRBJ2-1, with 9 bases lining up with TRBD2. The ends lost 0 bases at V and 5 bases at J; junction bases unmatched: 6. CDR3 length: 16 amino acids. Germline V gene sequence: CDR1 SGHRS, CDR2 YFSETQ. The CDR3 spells CASSLGGTSSDNEQFF. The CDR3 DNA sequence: TGCGCCAGCAGCTTGGGAGGGACTAGCTCGGACAATGAGCAGTTCTTC.

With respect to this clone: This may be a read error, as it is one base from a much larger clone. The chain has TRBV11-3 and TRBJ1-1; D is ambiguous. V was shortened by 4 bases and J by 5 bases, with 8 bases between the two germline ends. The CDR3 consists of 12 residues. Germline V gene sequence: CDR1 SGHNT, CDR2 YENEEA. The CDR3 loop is CASSSLRTEAFF. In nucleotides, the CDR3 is TGTGCCAGCAGCTCACTACGGACTGAAGCTTTCTTT.

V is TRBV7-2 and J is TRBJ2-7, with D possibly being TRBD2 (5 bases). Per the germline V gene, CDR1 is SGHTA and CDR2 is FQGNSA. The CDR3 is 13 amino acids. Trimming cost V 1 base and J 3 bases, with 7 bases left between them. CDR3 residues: CASSLERIYEQYF. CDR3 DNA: TGTGCCAGCAGCTTAGAGCGGATCTACGAGCAGTACTTC.

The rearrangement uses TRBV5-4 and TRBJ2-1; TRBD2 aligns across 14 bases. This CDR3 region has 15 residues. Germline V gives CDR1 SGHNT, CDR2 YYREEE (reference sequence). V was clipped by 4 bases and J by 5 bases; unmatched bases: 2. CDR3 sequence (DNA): TGTGCCAGCAGCCCGGGACTAGCGGGGGACAATGAGCAGTTCTTC. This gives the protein CASSPGLAGDNEQFF.

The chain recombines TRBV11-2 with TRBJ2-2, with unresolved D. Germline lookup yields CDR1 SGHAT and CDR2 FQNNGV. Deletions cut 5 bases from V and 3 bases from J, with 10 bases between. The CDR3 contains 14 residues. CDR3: CASSPLLYTGELFF. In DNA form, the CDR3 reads TGTGCCAGCAGCCCCCTCTTATACACCGGGGAGCTGTTTTTT.

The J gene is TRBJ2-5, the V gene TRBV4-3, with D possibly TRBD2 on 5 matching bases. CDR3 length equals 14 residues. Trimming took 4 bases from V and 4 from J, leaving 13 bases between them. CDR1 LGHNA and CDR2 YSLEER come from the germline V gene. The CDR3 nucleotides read TGCGCCAGCAGCCCTACAGTAGGGAGAGAGACCCAGTACTTC. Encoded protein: CASSPTVGRETQYF.

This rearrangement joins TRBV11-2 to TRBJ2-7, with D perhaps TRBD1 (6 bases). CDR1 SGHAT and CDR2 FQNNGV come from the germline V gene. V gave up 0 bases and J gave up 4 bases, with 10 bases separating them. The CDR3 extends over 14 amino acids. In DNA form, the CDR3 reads TGTGCCAGCAGCTTAGATGACAGGACTTACGAGCAGTACTTC. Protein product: CASSLDDRTYEQYF.

The CDR3 region has the DNA TGTGCCAGTAGTAAACCAGCGGGGGGGGATTCTGAGCAGTTCTTC. The encoded protein is CASSKPAGGDSEQFF. This chain uses TRBV19 with TRBJ2-1; TRBD2 matches 10 bases. The CDR3 contains 15 residues. CDR1 is LNHDA and CDR2 is SQIVND in the germline V gene (reference sequence). The trim removed 4 bases at V and 9 bases at J, leaving 9 bases unmatched.

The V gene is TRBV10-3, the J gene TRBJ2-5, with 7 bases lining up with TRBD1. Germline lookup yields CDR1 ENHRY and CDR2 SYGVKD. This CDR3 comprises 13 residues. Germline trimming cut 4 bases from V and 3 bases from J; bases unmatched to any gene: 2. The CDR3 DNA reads TGTGCCATCAGTGCTGGGACAGAAGAGACCCAGTACTTC. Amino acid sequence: CAISAGTEETQYF.

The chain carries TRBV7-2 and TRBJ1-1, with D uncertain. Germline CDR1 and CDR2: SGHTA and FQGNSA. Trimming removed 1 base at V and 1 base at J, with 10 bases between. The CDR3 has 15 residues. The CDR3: CASSLDYSQNTEAFF. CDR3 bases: TGTGCCAGCAGCTTAGATTACAGCCAGAACACTGAAGCTTTCTTT.

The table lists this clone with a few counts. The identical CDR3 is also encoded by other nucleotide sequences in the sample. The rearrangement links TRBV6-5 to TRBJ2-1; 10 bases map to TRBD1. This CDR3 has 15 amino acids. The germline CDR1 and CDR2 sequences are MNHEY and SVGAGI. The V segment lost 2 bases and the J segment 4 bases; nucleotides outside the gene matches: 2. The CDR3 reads CASSYRDRGYNEQFF. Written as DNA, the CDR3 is TGTGCCAGCAGTTACCGGGACAGGGGTTACAATGAGCAGTTCTTC.

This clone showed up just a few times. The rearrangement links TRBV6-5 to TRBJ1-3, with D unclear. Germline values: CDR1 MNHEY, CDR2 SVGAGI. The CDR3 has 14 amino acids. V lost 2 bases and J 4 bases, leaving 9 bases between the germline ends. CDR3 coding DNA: TGTGCCAGCAGTTACACTCCAGCGGGAAACACCATATATTTT. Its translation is CASSYTPAGNTIYF.

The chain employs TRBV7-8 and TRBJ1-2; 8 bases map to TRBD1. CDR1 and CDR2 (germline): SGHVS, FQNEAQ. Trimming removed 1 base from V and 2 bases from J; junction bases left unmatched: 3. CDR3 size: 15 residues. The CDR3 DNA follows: TGTGCCAGCAGCTTAGTACAGGGGGGGAACTATGGCTACACCTTC. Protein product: CASSLVQGGNYGYTF.

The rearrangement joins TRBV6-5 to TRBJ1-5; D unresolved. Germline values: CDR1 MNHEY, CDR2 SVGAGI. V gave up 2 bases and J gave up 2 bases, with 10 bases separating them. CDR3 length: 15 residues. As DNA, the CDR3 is TGTGCCAGCAGTTACGTAGGAGGTCGCAATCAGCCCCAGCATTTT. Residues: CASSYVGGRNQPQHF.

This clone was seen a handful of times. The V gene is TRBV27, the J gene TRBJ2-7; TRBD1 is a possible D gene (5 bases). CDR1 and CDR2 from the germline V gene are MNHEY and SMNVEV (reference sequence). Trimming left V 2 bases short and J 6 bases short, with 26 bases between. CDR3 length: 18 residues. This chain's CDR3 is CASSLRVRGQGGPLEQYF. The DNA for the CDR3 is TGTGCCAGCAGTTTAAGGGTAAGGGGTCAGGGTGGGCCCCTCGAGCAGTACTTC.

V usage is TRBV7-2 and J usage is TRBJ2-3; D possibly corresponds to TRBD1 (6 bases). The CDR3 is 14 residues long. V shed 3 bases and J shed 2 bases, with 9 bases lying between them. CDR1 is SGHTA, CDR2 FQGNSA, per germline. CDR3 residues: CASSFDRFTDTQYF. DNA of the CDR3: TGTGCCAGCAGCTTCGACAGGTTCACAGATACGCAGTATTTT.

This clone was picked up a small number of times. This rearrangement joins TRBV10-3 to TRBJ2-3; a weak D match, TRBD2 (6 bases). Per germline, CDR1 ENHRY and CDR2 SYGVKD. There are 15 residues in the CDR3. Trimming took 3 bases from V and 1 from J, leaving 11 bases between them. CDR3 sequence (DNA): TGTGCCATCAGTGAAGGCGGGGCTCGCACAGATACGCAGTATTTT. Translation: CAISEGGARTDTQYF.

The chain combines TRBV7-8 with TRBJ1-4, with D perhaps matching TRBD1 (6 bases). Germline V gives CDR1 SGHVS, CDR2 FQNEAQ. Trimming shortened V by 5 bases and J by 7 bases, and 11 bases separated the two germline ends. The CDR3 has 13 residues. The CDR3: CASSGQNSEKLFF. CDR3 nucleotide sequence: TGTGCCAGCAGCGGACAGAACAGTGAAAAACTGTTTTTT.

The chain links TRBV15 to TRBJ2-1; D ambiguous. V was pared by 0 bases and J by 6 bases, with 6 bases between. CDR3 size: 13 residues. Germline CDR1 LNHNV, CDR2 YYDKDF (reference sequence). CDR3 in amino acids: CATSRDLGNEQFF. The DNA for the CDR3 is TGTGCCACCAGCAGAGATCTAGGCAATGAGCAGTTCTTC. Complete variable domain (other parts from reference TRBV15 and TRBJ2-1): DAMVIQNPRYQVTQFGKPVTLSCSQTLNHNVMYWYQQKSSQAPKLLFHYYDKDFNNEADTPDNFQSRRPNTSFCFLDIRSPGLGDTAMYLCATSRDLGNEQFFGPGTRLTVL.

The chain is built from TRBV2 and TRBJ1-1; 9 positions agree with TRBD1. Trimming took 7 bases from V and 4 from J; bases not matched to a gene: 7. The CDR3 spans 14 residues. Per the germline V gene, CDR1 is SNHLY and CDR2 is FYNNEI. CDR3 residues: CASKGGTGTTEAFF. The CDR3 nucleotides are TGTGCCAGCAAGGGAGGGACAGGGACCACTGAAGCTTTCTTT.

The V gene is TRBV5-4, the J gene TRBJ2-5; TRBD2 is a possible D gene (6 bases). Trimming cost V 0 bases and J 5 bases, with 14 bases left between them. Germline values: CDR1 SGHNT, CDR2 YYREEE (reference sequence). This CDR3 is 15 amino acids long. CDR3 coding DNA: TGTGCCAGCAGCTTGGGTTCCGGGAGTATCGAGACCCAGTACTTC. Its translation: CASSLGSGSIETQYF.

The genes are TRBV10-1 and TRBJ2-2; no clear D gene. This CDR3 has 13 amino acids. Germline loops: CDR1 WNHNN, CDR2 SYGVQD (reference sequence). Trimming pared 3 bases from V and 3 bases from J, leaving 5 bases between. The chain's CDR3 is CASSDTDTGELFF. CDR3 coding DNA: TGCGCCAGCAGTGATACAGACACCGGGGAGCTGTTTTTT.

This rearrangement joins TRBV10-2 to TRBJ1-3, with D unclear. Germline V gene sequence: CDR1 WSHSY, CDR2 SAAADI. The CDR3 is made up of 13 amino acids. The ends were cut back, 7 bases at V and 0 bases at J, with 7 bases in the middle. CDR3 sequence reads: CASKQFSGNTIYF. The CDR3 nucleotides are TGCGCCAGCAAACAGTTCTCTGGAAACACCATATATTTT.

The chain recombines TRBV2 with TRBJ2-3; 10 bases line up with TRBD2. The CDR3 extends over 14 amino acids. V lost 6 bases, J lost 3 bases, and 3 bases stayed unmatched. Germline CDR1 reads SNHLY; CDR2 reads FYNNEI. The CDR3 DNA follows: TGTGCCAGCAGGGCGGGACTAGCGACAGATACGCAGTATTTT. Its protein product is CASRAGLATDTQYF.

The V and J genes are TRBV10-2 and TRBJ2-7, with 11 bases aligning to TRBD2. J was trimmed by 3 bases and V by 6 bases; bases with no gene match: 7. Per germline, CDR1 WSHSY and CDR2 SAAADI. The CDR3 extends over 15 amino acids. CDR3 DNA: TGCGCCAGCAGAGCATCTAGCGGGGGGTACTACGAGCAGTACTTC. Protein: CASRASSGGYYEQYF.

The chain's CDR3 is CASSPQGLAGAYEQYF. DNA for the CDR3: TGTGCCAGCAGCCCCCAGGGACTAGCGGGAGCCTACGAGCAGTACTTC. The chain joins TRBV7-8 to TRBJ2-7; TRBD2 aligns across 14 bases. V was pared by 5 bases and J by 2 bases, with 5 bases of the junction left unmatched. The CDR3 extends over 16 amino acids. Germline V gives CDR1 SGHVS, CDR2 FQNEAQ.

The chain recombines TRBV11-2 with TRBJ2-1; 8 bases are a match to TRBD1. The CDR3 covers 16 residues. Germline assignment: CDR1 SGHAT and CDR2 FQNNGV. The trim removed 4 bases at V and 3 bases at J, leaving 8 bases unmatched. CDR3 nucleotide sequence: TGTGCCAGCAGCTCGGACAGGGTGCGTTTCTACAATGAGCAGTTCTTC. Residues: CASSSDRVRFYNEQFF.

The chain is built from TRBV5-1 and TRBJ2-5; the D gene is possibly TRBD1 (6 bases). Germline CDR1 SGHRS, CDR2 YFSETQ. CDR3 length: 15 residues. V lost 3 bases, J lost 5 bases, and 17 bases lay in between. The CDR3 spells CASSSTGGFGETQYF. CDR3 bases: TGCGCCAGCAGCTCGACAGGTGGGTTCGGTGAGACCCAGTACTTC.

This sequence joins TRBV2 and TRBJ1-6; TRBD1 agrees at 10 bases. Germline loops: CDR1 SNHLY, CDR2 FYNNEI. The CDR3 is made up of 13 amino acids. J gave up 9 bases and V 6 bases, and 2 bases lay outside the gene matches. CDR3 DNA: TGTGCCAGCAGCCGGGACAGGGGTTCACCCCTCCACTTT. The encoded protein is CASSRDRGSPLHF.

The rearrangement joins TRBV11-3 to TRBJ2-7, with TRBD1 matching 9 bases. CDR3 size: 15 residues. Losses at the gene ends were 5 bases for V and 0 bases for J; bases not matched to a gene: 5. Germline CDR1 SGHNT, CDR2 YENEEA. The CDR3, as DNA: TGTGCCAGCAGCCAAAGGACAGGGGACTCCTACGAGCAGTACTTC. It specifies CASSQRTGDSYEQYF.

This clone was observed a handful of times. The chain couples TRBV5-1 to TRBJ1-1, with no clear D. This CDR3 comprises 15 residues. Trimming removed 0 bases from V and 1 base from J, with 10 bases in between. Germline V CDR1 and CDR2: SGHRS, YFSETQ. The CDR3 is CASSLDPVPNTEAFF. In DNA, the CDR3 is TGCGCCAGCAGCTTGGATCCGGTCCCGAACACTGAAGCTTTCTTT.

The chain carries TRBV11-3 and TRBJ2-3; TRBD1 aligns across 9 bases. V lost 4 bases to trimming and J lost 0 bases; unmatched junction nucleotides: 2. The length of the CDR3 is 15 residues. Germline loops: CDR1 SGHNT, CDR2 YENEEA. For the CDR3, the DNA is TGTGCCAGCAGCTCGGGACAGGGAAGCACAGATACGCAGTATTTT. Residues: CASSSGQGSTDTQYF.